The following is a TCR beta chain sequence with its context. The data originate from a study of control samples from healthy donors and cancer patients. This table comes from immunoSEQ multiplex PCR, and its TCRdb copy is limited to in-frame clones, with some not included. The sample has fewer than 120,000 clones, 88% seen once. The CDR3 runs to 14 residues. This clonotype was sampled from a woman aged 55 to 70 with lung cancer. The gene calls are TRBV21-1 and TRBJ1-1; the table names TRBD1, a call not compared with the DNA. TRBV21-1 is described as a pseudogene. The sequencing sample was made of PBMCs. The CDR3 bases are TGTGCCAGCATCGAGGACAGGGTCAACACTGAAGCTTTCTTT. Translated, it gives CASIEDRVNTEAFF.